These 9 T cell receptor beta chains were all obtained from the same sample, sequenced in a study of cytotoxic CD8 clonotypes in ibrutinib-treated CLL. Sequencing used immunoSEQ multiplex PCR; TCRdb keeps in-frame clones, though not all of them. The sample lists 130,000 or so clones; approximately 80% were seen once. Here the sequenced sample was PBMCs, taken after 12 months of ibrutinib treatment. The receptors shown here come from a human donor with chronic lymphocytic leukemia.

This chain connects TRBV4-2 to TRBJ1-3; no clear D. Trimming removed 1 base at V and 3 bases at J, with 4 bases between. Germline CDR1 and CDR2: LGHNA and YNFKEQ. CDR3 size: 13 residues. DNA of the CDR3: TGTGCCAGCAGCCAAGCCCTTGGAAACACCATATATTTT. Its protein product is CASSQALGNTIYF.

The chain carries TRBV7-2 and TRBJ2-3, with TRBD2 matching 8 bases. The CDR3 sequence is 15 residues long. The trim removed 8 bases at V and 0 bases at J, leaving 7 bases unmatched. Germline-derived CDR1 and CDR2 are SGHTA and FQGNSA. The CDR3 DNA sequence: TGTGCCAGCGGGAGGACTAGCCTTAGCACAGATACGCAGTATTTT. Translated, it gives CASGRTSLSTDTQYF.

In its sample, this clone was seen once. This chain joins TRBV25-1 and TRBJ2-1, with D perhaps given as TRBD1 or TRBD2 (6 bases each). Germline CDR1 and CDR2: MGHDK and SYGVNS. Trimming shortened V by 6 bases and J by 3 bases, and 12 bases separated the two germline ends. The CDR3 covers 14 residues. In DNA, the CDR3 is TGTGCCAGCAGCAGGGGACTTAACTACAATGAGCAGTTCTTC. Translating it yields CASSRGLNYNEQFF.

The rearrangement links TRBV19 to TRBJ2-1; weak D call: TRBD2 (5 bases). V was clipped by 5 bases and J by 3 bases, with 11 bases between them. Germline V CDR1 and CDR2: LNHDA, SQIVND (reference sequence). The CDR3 covers 14 residues. CDR3 sequence: CASSVALDYNEQFF. In DNA, the CDR3 is TGTGCCAGTAGTGTAGCGCTAGACTACAATGAGCAGTTCTTC.

V is TRBV27 and J is TRBJ2-1; no clear D. Germline V CDR1 and CDR2: MNHEY, SMNVEV (reference sequence). V lost 0 bases and J 8 bases, leaving 8 bases between the germline ends. There are 13 residues in the CDR3. The CDR3 reads CASSLSEFYEQFF. CDR3 nucleotides: TGTGCCAGCAGTTTATCGGAATTTTATGAGCAGTTCTTC.

The chain has TRBV11-2 and TRBJ2-1; D uncertain. Germline V CDR1 and CDR2: SGHAT, FQNNGV. The CDR3 sequence is 14 residues long. V lost 3 bases and J 4 bases, leaving 10 bases between the germline ends. In nucleotides, the CDR3 is TGTGCCAGCAGCTTGCTCGGACGGTACAATGAGCAGTTCTTC. Its translation is CASSLLGRYNEQFF.

This rearrangement joins TRBV28 to TRBJ2-7; 11 bases are shared with TRBD2. Germline assignment: CDR1 MDHEN and CDR2 SYDVKM. There are 14 residues in the CDR3. V shed 4 bases, J shed 4 bases, and the junction held 3 bases outside the gene matches. This CDR3 reads CASSSGTSGYEQYF. CDR3 in DNA: TGTGCCAGCAGTTCCGGGACTAGCGGTTACGAGCAGTACTTC.

The chain is built from TRBV5-1 and TRBJ2-7; D unresolved. The germline V gene encodes CDR1 SGHRS and CDR2 YFSETQ. Trimming removed 3 bases from V and 3 bases from J, with 10 bases in between. This CDR3 is built from 13 residues. The CDR3 DNA reads TGCGCCAGCAGCTCTCTACAAAACTACGAGCAGTACTTC. Its protein is CASSSLQNYEQYF.

The chain uses TRBV27 and TRBJ1-1, with 10 bases fitting TRBD1. Germline CDR1 MNHEY, CDR2 SMNVEV (reference sequence). The V segment lost 0 bases and the J segment 0 bases; nucleotides outside the gene matches: 4. The CDR3 contains 17 residues. This chain's CDR3 is CASSLSGTGDLNTEAFF. DNA for the CDR3: TGTGCCAGCAGTTTATCCGGGACAGGGGACCTGAACACTGAAGCTTTCTTT.